The subject of this entry is one TCR beta chain. In terms of origin and age, donors were healthy Caucasian individuals from Russia aged about 6 to 90. Through a sample-barcoded 5' primer and a J-beta primer mix, a second PCR was run for about 6 to 11 cycles. A template-switch adaptor with 12 random nucleotides tagged each cDNA molecule. TCRdb called the 5' RACE reads again in MiXCR, with one record for every CDR3 protein. Of around 690,000 distinct CDR3 sequences in the sample, approximately 50% are singletons; the top ten hold approximately 40%. The record originates from a study of blood T cells in healthy people across ages. The sample comprised blood. The TCR was taken from a man aged 55 to 70 in good health.

DNA for the CDR3: TGTGCCAGCAGCCAAGAGGAGAGCGCTAGCAATCAGCCCCAGCATTTT. It encodes CASSQEESASNQPQHF. V is TRBV4-2 and J is TRBJ1-5; D is undetermined. Germline CDR1 LGHNA, CDR2 YNFKEQ. CDR3 size: 16 residues. The ends were cut back, 0 bases at V and 0 bases at J, with 9 bases in the middle.